The TCR beta chain under discussion was sequenced for a study of blood T cell repertoires in COVID-19. Whole-study context: Samples taken during acute and convalescent COVID-19 were collected in the United States, Italy and Spain. From T cells, B-cell-depleted T cells, or PBMCs came the material, which was cDNA or gDNA.

In the original processing: Amplifying reference gene primers gave estimates of nucleated cell counts. Here immunoSEQ multiplex PCR was the method, and the copy in TCRdb shows in-frame clones only, minus some. For V, J and clone size, that table is used; D and trimming come from the DNA. The table includes about 61,000 clones, 65% to 85% detected once. This TCR derives from a man older than 75 with active or convalescent COVID-19. Sequencing was done on a sample of peripheral blood.

CDR3: CASSYNRAKAFF. The CDR3 DNA reads TGTGCCAGCAGTTATAACAGGGCAAAAGCTTTCTTT. This chain joins TRBV6-5 and TRBJ1-1, with a tentative D call TRBD1 (6 bases). The CDR3 covers 12 residues. The V end was cut by 3 bases, the J end by 9 bases, with 11 bases between. From germline, CDR1 is MNHEY and CDR2 SVGAGI.